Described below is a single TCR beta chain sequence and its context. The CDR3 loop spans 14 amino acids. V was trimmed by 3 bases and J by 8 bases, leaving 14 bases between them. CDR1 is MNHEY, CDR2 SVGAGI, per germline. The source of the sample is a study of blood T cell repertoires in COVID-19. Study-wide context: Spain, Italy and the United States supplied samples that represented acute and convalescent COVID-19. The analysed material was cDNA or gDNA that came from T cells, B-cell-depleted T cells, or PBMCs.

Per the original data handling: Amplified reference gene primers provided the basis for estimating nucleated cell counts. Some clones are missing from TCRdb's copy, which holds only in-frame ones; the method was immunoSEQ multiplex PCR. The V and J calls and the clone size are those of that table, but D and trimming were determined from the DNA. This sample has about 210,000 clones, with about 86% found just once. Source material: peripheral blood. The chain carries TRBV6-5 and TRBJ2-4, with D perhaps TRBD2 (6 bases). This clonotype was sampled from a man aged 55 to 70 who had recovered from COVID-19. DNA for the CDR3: TGTGCCAGCAGTTATTCGGGAGTCGGATACATTCAGTACTTC. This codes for CASSYSGVGYIQYF.